This T cell receptor (beta chain) was obtained from a study of T cell responses to AZD1222 COVID-19 vaccine. Looking at the study overall: The study pooled second doses at about 4 or about 12 weeks.

Comments on this clone: Its antigen is unidentified.

Study-level results: Among those given AZD1222, only five to seven were seropositive at baseline. There were mostly white British donors and more females than males, and clonal diversity was possibly underestimated. Spike as a whole was targeted by vaccine-associated CD4 TCRs, dominant at 160-218 and 743-854.

Sequencing used immunoSEQ multiplex PCR; TCRdb keeps in-frame clones, though not all of them. The sample gives more than 90,000 clones, roughly 87% of which show up once; 16% is in the top ten. The CDR3 extends over 16 amino acids. V was pared by 6 bases and J by 0 bases, with 18 bases between. Germline V gene sequence: CDR1 SQVTM, CDR2 ANQGSEA. This specimen consisted of peripheral blood, obtained on day 0 of AZD1222 vaccination. This TCR came from an adult in good health. The chain links TRBV29-1 to TRBJ1-3; D not certain. Written as DNA, the CDR3 is TGCAGCGTCACGCGTGAGGACGGAAACTCTGGAAACACCATATATTTT. Residues: CSVTREDGNSGNTIYF.